The sequence of this T cell receptor beta chain was determined in a study of CD4+ T cells in melanoma. Only in-frame clones appear in the TCRdb table, and some are missing; sequencing was by immunoSEQ multiplex PCR. The sample holds roughly 110,000 clones, about nine tenths seen once. With respect to this clone: What it binds is unknown.

The study, taken as a whole, reports: A reported correlation linked neoantigen-specific CD4+ T cells to CD8+, macrophage and B cell function. Reportedly, melanoma neoantigen-specific CD4+ T cells showed varied differentiation states.

Germline CDR1 reads SGHTA; CDR2 reads FQGNSA. The V gene lost 2 bases and the J gene lost 0 bases, with 7 bases spanning the gap. The CDR3 sequence is 15 residues long. V is TRBV7-2 and J is TRBJ2-2; D remains ambiguous. Sequenced input: peripheral blood. The source is a human donor with melanoma. CDR3 bases: TGTGCCAGCAGCTTATCACGCCCGAACACCGGGGAGCTGTTTTTT. Translation gives CASSLSRPNTGELFF.